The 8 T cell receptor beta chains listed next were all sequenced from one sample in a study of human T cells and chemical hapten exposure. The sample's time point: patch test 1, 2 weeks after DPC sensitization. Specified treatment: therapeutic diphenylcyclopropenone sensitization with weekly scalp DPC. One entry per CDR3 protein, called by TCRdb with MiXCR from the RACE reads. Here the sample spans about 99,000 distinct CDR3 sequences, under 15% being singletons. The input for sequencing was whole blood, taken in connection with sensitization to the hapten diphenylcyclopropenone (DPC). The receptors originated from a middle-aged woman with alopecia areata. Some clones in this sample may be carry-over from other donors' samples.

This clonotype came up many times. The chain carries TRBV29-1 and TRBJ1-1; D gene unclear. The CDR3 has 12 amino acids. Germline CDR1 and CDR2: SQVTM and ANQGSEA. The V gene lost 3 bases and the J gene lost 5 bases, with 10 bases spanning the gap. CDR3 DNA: TGCAGCGTTGAGAGGGTGGGAACTGAAGCTTTCTTT. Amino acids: CSVERVGTEAFF.

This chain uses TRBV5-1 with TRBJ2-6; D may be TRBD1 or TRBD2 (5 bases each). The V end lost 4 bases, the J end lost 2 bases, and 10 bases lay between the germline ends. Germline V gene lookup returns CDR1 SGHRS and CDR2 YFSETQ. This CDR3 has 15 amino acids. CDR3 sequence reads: CASSPGQAGANVLTF. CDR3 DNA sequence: TGCGCCAGCAGCCCGGGGCAAGCTGGGGCCAACGTCCTGACTTTC.

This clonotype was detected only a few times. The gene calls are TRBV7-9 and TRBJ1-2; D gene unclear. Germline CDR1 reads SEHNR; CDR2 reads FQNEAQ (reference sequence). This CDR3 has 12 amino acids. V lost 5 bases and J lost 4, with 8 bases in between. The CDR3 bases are TGTGCCAGCAGCGCGGACGGCTATGGCTACACCTTC. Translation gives CASSADGYGYTF.

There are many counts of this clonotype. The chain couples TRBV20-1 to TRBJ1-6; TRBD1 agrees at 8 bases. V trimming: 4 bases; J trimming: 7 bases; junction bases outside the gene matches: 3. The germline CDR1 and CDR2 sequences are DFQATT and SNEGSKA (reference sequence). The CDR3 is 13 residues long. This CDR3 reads CSATRDRNSPLHF. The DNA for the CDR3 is TGCAGTGCTACCCGGGACAGGAATTCACCCCTCCACTTT.

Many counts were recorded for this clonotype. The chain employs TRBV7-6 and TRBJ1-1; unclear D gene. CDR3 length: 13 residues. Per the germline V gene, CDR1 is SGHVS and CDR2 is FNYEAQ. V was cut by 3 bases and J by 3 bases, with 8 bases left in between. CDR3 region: CASSFSPDTEAFF. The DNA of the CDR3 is TGTGCCAGCAGCTTCTCTCCGGACACTGAAGCTTTCTTT. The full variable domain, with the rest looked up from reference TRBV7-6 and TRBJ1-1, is GAGVSQSPRYKVTKRGQDVALRCDPISGHVSLYWYRQALGQGPEFLTYFNYEAQQDKSGLPNDRFSAERPEGSISTLTIQRTEQRDSAMYRCASSFSPDTEAFFGQGTRLTVV.

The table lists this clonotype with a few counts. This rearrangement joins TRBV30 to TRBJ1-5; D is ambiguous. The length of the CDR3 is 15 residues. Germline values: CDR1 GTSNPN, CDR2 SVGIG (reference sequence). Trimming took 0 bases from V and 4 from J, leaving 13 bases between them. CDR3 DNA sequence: TGTGCCTGGAGTGTATCGGGCCAGTATAATCAGCCCCAGCATTTT. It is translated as CAWSVSGQYNQPQHF.

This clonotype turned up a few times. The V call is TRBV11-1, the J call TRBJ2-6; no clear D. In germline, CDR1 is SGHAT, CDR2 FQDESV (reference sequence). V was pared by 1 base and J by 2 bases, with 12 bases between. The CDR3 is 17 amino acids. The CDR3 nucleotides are TGTGCCAGCAGCTTAGGGGTGTCGGGCGCTGGGGCCAACGTCCTGACTTTC. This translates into CASSLGVSGAGANVLTF.

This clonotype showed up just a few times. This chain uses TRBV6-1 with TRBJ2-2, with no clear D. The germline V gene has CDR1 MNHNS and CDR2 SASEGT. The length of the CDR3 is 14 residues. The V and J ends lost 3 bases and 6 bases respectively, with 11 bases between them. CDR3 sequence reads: CASSDGVSPGELFF. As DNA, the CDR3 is TGTGCCAGCAGTGACGGCGTTTCGCCCGGGGAGCTGTTTTTT.